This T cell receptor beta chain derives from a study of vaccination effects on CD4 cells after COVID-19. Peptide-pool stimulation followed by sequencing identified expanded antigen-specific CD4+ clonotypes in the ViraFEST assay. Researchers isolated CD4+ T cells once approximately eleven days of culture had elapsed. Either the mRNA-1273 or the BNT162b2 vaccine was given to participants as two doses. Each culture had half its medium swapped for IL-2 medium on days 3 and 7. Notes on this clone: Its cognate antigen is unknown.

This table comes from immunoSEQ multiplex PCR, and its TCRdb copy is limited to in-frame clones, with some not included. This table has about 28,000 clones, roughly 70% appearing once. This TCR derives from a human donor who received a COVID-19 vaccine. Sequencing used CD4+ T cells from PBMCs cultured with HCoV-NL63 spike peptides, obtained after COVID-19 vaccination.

Written as DNA, the CDR3 is TGTGCCAGCATCCCCTTTAGGCTGCTGAACACTGAAGCTTTCTTT. Amino acid sequence: CASIPFRLLNTEAFF. The chain has TRBV21-1 and TRBJ1-1. TRBV21-1 counts as a pseudogene. This CDR3 comprises 15 residues.